Included here is one TCR beta chain sequence, with context. As yet, its antigen is unknown. The data are from a study of T cells in Graves' hyperthyroidism and ophthalmopathy. RNA transcripts served as the template for amplifying TCR beta CDR3 regions. When the TCR CDR3 underwent first-round RT-PCR, the HTBI primer set was used. TCRdb redid the calling of the multiplex PCR reads with MiXCR, one entry per CDR3 protein. The sample shows tens of thousands of distinct CDR3 sequences, about 54% of them seen only once. CDR3 length equals 14 residues. Per germline, CDR1 SQVTM and CDR2 ANQGSEA. Trimming cost V 4 bases and J 2 bases, with 14 bases left between them. General study findings and limits: Also found in blood were most expanded thyroid clonotypes above 0.001. Ophthalmopathy onset followed model prediction by a median approximately six months.

Patients with uncontrolled infections, other autoimmune diseases, pregnancy or lactation were excluded. The receptor's source is a man aged 18-30 years with Graves' hyperthyroidism. The sample taken for sequencing was peripheral blood or thyroid tissue (not recorded which). The J gene is TRBJ2-5, the V gene TRBV29-1; TRBD2 might be the D (6 bases). DNA for the CDR3: TGCAGCGTTGCGTTGGGGGGAGTTCAAGAGACCCAGTACTTC. Its translation: CSVALGGVQETQYF.